This is a list of T cell receptor beta chains from one sample in a study of cytomegalovirus exposure and HLA in healthy donors. Assay used: immunoSEQ multiplex PCR; TCRdb lists only in-frame clones, some missing. The sample has 95,000 to 150,000 clones, 70% to 75% seen once. The sequencing sample was made of PBMCs. These TCRs come from a middle-aged woman in good health and CMV-seronegative. Both conserved end residues are part of each CDR3. The D gene is left open where the match is weak. Rows give clone size only sometimes, using once, few, many, or a class for an expanded clone.

d_call: NA; clone_size: NA; j_call: TRBJ2-2; v_call: TRBV18; cdr3_nt: TGTGCCAGCACCCGGGACTCCTCCACCGGGGAGCTGTTTTTT; cdr3_aa: CASTRDSSTGELFF
d_call: TRBD2; clone_size: NA; j_call: TRBJ2-1; v_call: TRBV7-3; cdr3_nt: TGTGCCAGCAGCCTGGGACTAGCGCCAAACAATGAGCAGTTCTTC; cdr3_aa: CASSLGLAPNNEQFF
d_call: TRBD1; clone_size: NA; j_call: TRBJ2-7; v_call: TRBV4-2; cdr3_nt: TGTGCCAGCAGCCCCAACACAGGGGCTGAGGTGCAGTACTTC; cdr3_aa: CASSPNTGAEVQYF
d_call: TRBD1; clone_size: medium-sized; j_call: TRBJ2-4; v_call: TRBV7-9; cdr3_nt: TGTGCCAGCAGCTGGACAGGCTTAGCCAAAAACATTCAGTACTTC; cdr3_aa: CASSWTGLAKNIQYF
d_call: NA; clone_size: NA; j_call: TRBJ1-4; v_call: TRBV29-1; cdr3_nt: TGCAGCGTTCAGGGAGGCGGTGAAAAACTGTTTTTT; cdr3_aa: CSVQGGGEKLFF
d_call: NA; clone_size: NA; j_call: TRBJ2-5; v_call: TRBV4-2; cdr3_nt: TGTGCCAGCAGCCAAGAAAACAGGGTAGAGACCCAGTACTTC; cdr3_aa: CASSQENRVETQYF
d_call: NA; clone_size: NA; j_call: TRBJ1-4; v_call: TRBV29-1; cdr3_nt: TGCAGCGTTGCGATTCGGGTTGGAGAAAAACTGTTTTTT; cdr3_aa: CSVAIRVGEKLFF
d_call: TRBD1; clone_size: NA; j_call: TRBJ1-4; v_call: TRBV6-5; cdr3_nt: TGTGCCAGCAGGGGGGGGACAGGGAATGAAAAACTGTTTTTT; cdr3_aa: CASRGGTGNEKLFF
d_call: NA; clone_size: NA; j_call: TRBJ1-4; v_call: TRBV5-1; cdr3_nt: TGCGCCAGCAGCCCTCGTACAGGGTCAACTAATGAAAAACTGTTTTTT; cdr3_aa: CASSPRTGSTNEKLFF
d_call: NA; clone_size: NA; j_call: TRBJ2-7; v_call: TRBV4-3; cdr3_nt: TGCGCCAGCAGCCAAGATTTTCAGGGACTGTCCTACGAGCAGTACTTC; cdr3_aa: CASSQDFQGLSYEQYF
d_call: NA; clone_size: NA; j_call: TRBJ2-1; v_call: TRBV2; cdr3_nt: TGTGCCAGCAGCGCGGAGGGGGGGAGTTACAATGAGCAGTTCTTC; cdr3_aa: CASSAEGGSYNEQFF
d_call: NA; clone_size: NA; j_call: TRBJ2-7; v_call: TRBV6-6; cdr3_nt: TGTGCCAGCAGCCCGGGGCAGGGAGGTGTTTACGAGCAGTACTTC; cdr3_aa: CASSPGQGGVYEQYF
d_call: TRBD2; clone_size: few; j_call: TRBJ2-3; v_call: TRBV11-3; cdr3_nt: TGTGCCAGCAGCTTAGTTAGAACTAGCGGGGGGGGGCCCACAGATACGCAGTATTTT; cdr3_aa: CASSLVRTSGGGPTDTQYF
d_call: NA; clone_size: once; j_call: TRBJ2-5; v_call: TRBV7-2; cdr3_nt: TGTGCCAGCAGCCCAACATTGTCCGAGGACCAAGAGACCCAGTACTTC; cdr3_aa: CASSPTLSEDQETQYF
d_call: TRBD1; clone_size: few; j_call: TRBJ1-2; v_call: TRBV7-2; cdr3_nt: TGTGCCAGCAGCCGGGGACAGGAGATCTATGGCTACACCTTC; cdr3_aa: CASSRGQEIYGYTF
d_call: TRBD1; clone_size: NA; j_call: TRBJ1-5; v_call: TRBV27; cdr3_nt: TGTGCCAGCAGGGACAGGGTAGGTGGGCAGCCCCAGCATTTT; cdr3_aa: CASRDRVGGQPQHF
d_call: TRBD1; clone_size: NA; j_call: TRBJ1-3; v_call: TRBV4-1; cdr3_nt: TGCGCCAGCAGCCAAGAGGACAGGGGCACTCACGGAAACACCATATATTTT; cdr3_aa: CASSQEDRGTHGNTIYF
d_call: TRBD2; clone_size: NA; j_call: TRBJ2-2; v_call: TRBV19; cdr3_nt: TGTGCCAGTAGTATTACTAGCGGGAGCACCGGGGAGCTGTTTTTT; cdr3_aa: CASSITSGSTGELFF
d_call: NA; clone_size: NA; j_call: TRBJ2-3; v_call: TRBV4-2; cdr3_nt: TGTGCCAGCAGCCAAGATTTCGGGGGAACAGATACGCAGTATTTT; cdr3_aa: CASSQDFGGTDTQYF
d_call: NA; clone_size: NA; j_call: TRBJ1-1; v_call: TRBV6-5; cdr3_nt: TGTGCCAGCAGTTACTCGGGAGGGAACGCTGAAGCTTTCTTT; cdr3_aa: CASSYSGGNAEAFF
d_call: NA; clone_size: NA; j_call: TRBJ2-7; v_call: TRBV19; cdr3_nt: TGTGCCAGTAGTATCGCATCGGGACAACGCCTATACGAGCAGTACTTC; cdr3_aa: CASSIASGQRLYEQYF
d_call: TRBD2; clone_size: NA; j_call: TRBJ2-2; v_call: TRBV11-2; cdr3_nt: TGTGCCAGCAGCTTAGCCGGAGAACTAGCGAGGGCCGGGGAGCTGTTTTTT; cdr3_aa: CASSLAGELARAGELFF